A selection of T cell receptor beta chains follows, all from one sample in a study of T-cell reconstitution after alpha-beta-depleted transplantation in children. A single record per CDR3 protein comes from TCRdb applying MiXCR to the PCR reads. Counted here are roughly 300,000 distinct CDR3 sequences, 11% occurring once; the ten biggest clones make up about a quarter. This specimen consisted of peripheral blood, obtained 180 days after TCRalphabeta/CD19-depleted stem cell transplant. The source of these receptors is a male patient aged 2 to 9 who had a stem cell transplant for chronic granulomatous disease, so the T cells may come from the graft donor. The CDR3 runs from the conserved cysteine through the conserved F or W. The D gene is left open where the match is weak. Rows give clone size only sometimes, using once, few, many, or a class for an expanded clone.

CDR3aa: CASSLGSLRSYEQYF
CDR3nt: TGTGCCAGCAGCTTAGGCAGCTTACGGTCCTACGAGCAGTACTTC
abundance: many
v_gene: TRBV7-2
d_gene: .
len: 15
j_gene: TRBJ2-7

CDR3aa: CASSQQHEQYF
CDR3nt: TGTGCCAGCAGCCAACAACACGAGCAGTACTTC
abundance: many
v_gene: TRBV3-1
d_gene: .
len: 11
j_gene: TRBJ2-7

CDR3aa: CSVEDQGWGTGELFF
CDR3nt: TGCAGCGTTGAAGATCAGGGTTGGGGCACCGGGGAGCTGTTTTTT
abundance: many
v_gene: TRBV29-1
d_gene: .
len: 15
j_gene: TRBJ2-2

CDR3aa: CASSYSLWQGNYNEQFF
CDR3nt: TGTGCCAGCAGTTACTCGTTGTGGCAGGGCAACTACAATGAGCAGTTCTTC
abundance: many
v_gene: TRBV6-2/TRBV6-3
d_gene: .
len: 17
j_gene: TRBJ2-1

CDR3aa: CASSQGLAGRTDTQYF
CDR3nt: TGTGCCAGCAGCCAGGGCCTAGCGGGGCGCACAGATACGCAGTATTTT
abundance: .
v_gene: TRBV14
d_gene: TRBD2
len: 16
j_gene: TRBJ2-3

CDR3aa: CSAGPGSGQYF
CDR3nt: TGCAGTGCGGGACCGGGCTCCGGGCAGTATTTT
abundance: many
v_gene: TRBV20-1
d_gene: .
len: 11
j_gene: TRBJ2-3

CDR3aa: CATSVGDHYGYTF
CDR3nt: TGTGCCACCAGTGTCGGGGACCACTATGGCTACACCTTC
abundance: many
v_gene: TRBV24-1
d_gene: .
len: 13
j_gene: TRBJ1-2

CDR3aa: CASISEGKRTEAFF
CDR3nt: TGTGCCAGCATCTCGGAGGGGAAAAGGACTGAAGCTTTCTTT
abundance: many
v_gene: TRBV28
d_gene: .
len: 14
j_gene: TRBJ1-1

CDR3aa: CSAKASGWQNIQYF
CDR3nt: TGCAGTGCGAAAGCGTCAGGGTGGCAAAACATTCAGTACTTC
abundance: many
v_gene: TRBV20-1
d_gene: .
len: 14
j_gene: TRBJ2-4

CDR3aa: CASSQDAERGQMSGQFF
CDR3nt: TGCGCCAGCAGCCAAGATGCTGAGCGGGGGCAGATGAGCGGGCAGTTCTTC
abundance: many
v_gene: TRBV4-1
d_gene: TRBD2
len: 17
j_gene: TRBJ2-1

CDR3aa: CASSSSGGGTGELFF
CDR3nt: TGTGCCAGCAGCTCTAGCGGGGGGGGGACCGGGGAGCTGTTTTTT
abundance: many
v_gene: TRBV2
d_gene: TRBD2
len: 15
j_gene: TRBJ2-2

CDR3aa: CASSFAGGHQPQHF
CDR3nt: TGTGCCAGCAGTTTCGCAGGGGGGCATCAGCCCCAGCATTTT
abundance: many
v_gene: TRBV12-3/TRBV12-4
d_gene: TRBD1
len: 14
j_gene: TRBJ1-5

CDR3aa: CASSPGTASIEQYF
CDR3nt: TGTGCCAGCAGTCCCGGGACAGCAAGCATCGAGCAGTACTTC
abundance: many
v_gene: TRBV12-3/TRBV12-4
d_gene: TRBD1
len: 14
j_gene: TRBJ2-7

CDR3aa: CASSLVSGGASYNEQFF
CDR3nt: TGCGCCAGCAGCTTGGTTTCCGGGGGGGCTTCCTACAATGAGCAGTTCTTC
abundance: .
v_gene: TRBV5-1
d_gene: TRBD2
len: 17
j_gene: TRBJ2-1

CDR3aa: CSVVGRSDLDVYGYTF
CDR3nt: TGCAGCGTCGTCGGTAGGTCAGACCTTGATGTCTATGGCTACACCTTC
abundance: many
v_gene: TRBV29-1
d_gene: .
len: 16
j_gene: TRBJ1-2

CDR3aa: CASSLTRQASSGANVLTF
CDR3nt: TGTGCCAGCAGCCTAACTCGACAGGCCAGCTCTGGGGCCAACGTCCTGACTTTC
abundance: many
v_gene: TRBV4-2
d_gene: .
len: 18
j_gene: TRBJ2-6

CDR3aa: CASSFVGGPGTGELFF
CDR3nt: TGCGCCAGCAGCTTTGTGGGAGGGCCGGGCACCGGGGAGCTGTTTTTT
abundance: many
v_gene: TRBV5-1
d_gene: TRBD2
len: 16
j_gene: TRBJ2-2

CDR3aa: CASSFWGNTEAFF
CDR3nt: TGCGCCAGCAGCTTTTGGGGGAACACTGAAGCTTTCTTT
abundance: many
v_gene: TRBV12-3/TRBV12-4
d_gene: .
len: 13
j_gene: TRBJ1-1

CDR3aa: CASSRTGTSGKSDTQYF
CDR3nt: TGTGCCAGCAGTCGAACCGGGACTAGCGGGAAGTCAGATACGCAGTATTTT
abundance: many
v_gene: TRBV12-3/TRBV12-4
d_gene: TRBD2
len: 17
j_gene: TRBJ2-3

CDR3aa: CASIWSSGGHEQFF
CDR3nt: TGTGCCAGCATATGGTCTAGCGGGGGCCATGAGCAGTTCTTC
abundance: .
v_gene: TRBV6-1
d_gene: TRBD2
len: 14
j_gene: TRBJ2-1

CDR3aa: CATSGDRALPEDTQYF
CDR3nt: TGTGCCACCAGTGGGGACAGGGCCCTTCCGGAGGATACGCAGTATTTT
abundance: many
v_gene: TRBV24-1
d_gene: TRBD1
len: 16
j_gene: TRBJ2-3

CDR3aa: CASSQGDRGRAEAFF
CDR3nt: TGTGCCAGCTCCCAAGGAGACAGGGGGCGTGCTGAAGCTTTCTTT
abundance: many
v_gene: TRBV18
d_gene: TRBD1
len: 15
j_gene: TRBJ1-1

CDR3aa: CSVEDGARVQETQYF
CDR3nt: TGCAGCGTTGAAGATGGGGCCAGAGTTCAAGAGACCCAGTACTTC
abundance: many
v_gene: TRBV29-1
d_gene: .
len: 15
j_gene: TRBJ2-5

CDR3aa: CASTLGGATNEKLFF
CDR3nt: TGTGCCAGCACCCTAGGGGGTGCAACTAATGAAAAACTGTTTTTT
abundance: many
v_gene: TRBV7-9
d_gene: .
len: 15
j_gene: TRBJ1-4

CDR3aa: CASSLIRSEAFF
CDR3nt: TGTGCCAGCAGTTTGATTAGGTCTGAAGCTTTCTTT
abundance: many
v_gene: TRBV28
d_gene: .
len: 12
j_gene: TRBJ1-1

CDR3aa: CASSPGEGKIYEQYF
CDR3nt: TGTGCCAGCTCACCAGGAGAGGGGAAAATTTACGAGCAGTACTTC
abundance: many
v_gene: TRBV18
d_gene: .
len: 15
j_gene: TRBJ2-7

CDR3aa: CASSPGTSGGTQYF
CDR3nt: TGCGCCAGCAGCCCTGGGACTAGCGGGGGTACGCAGTATTTT
abundance: many
v_gene: TRBV5-1
d_gene: TRBD2
len: 14
j_gene: TRBJ2-3